The entry below describes one T cell receptor (beta chain). One base away lies a much larger clone, so this may be a sequencing read error. The sample is drawn from a study of regulatory T cells in long-lasting Graves disease. Indicated time point: newly diagnosed GD, antithyroid drugs for less than 3 months. Following extraction of RNA from PBMCs, that RNA was used to make the TCR library. One endocrinology department in Xi'an, China, was where patients came from. CDR1 MNHEY and CDR2 SVGEGT come from the germline V gene. The CDR3 covers 16 residues. In building TCR beta libraries, iRepertoire HTBI primers were used together with Arm-PCR of CDR3 regions. TCRdb ran MiXCR on the multiplex PCR reads and lists one entry per CDR3 protein. There are a few hundred thousand distinct CDR3 sequences in the sample; roughly 17% occur only once, and around 27% lies in the top ten. The same sample was also studied in work on T cells in Graves' hyperthyroidism and ophthalmopathy.

The sequence was obtained from a man aged 35-49 years with Graves disease. The gene calls are TRBV6-2 or TRBV6-3 and TRBJ2-3, with D tentatively TRBD1 or TRBD2 (6 bases each). Sample: peripheral blood mononuclear cells (PBMCs), taken at new diagnosis, from a patient treated with antithyroid drugs. CDR3 protein: CASSSLPGARTDAQYF. CDR3 nucleotides: TGTGCCAGCAGTTCCCTCCCGGGGGCCCGCACAGATGCGCAGTATTTT.